The 30 T cell receptor beta chains given below trace back to one sample, sequenced in a study of cytomegalovirus exposure and HLA in healthy donors. Sequencing used immunoSEQ multiplex PCR; TCRdb keeps in-frame clones, though not all of them. There are more than 120,000 clones in the sample; roughly 86% occur only once, and approximately 10% lies in the top ten. The specimen sequenced was PBMCs. These receptors all come from a young man in good health and CMV-seropositive.

The CDR3 DNA reads TGTGCCAGCAGTCCCTCCGCAGGGGGCGCGTTTAGCGAGCAGTACTTC. Protein product: CASSPSAGGAFSEQYF. This sequence joins TRBV27 and TRBJ2-7; 8 nucleotides match TRBD1. This CDR3 contains 16 residues. Germline V gene lookup returns CDR1 MNHEY and CDR2 SMNVEV (reference sequence). V was pared by 5 bases and J by 6 bases, with 15 bases of the junction left unmatched.

The V and J genes are TRBV15 and TRBJ2-1, with a weak D call TRBD2 (5 bases). The CDR3 is made up of 15 amino acids. Germline V lookup: CDR1 LNHNV, CDR2 YYDKDF (reference sequence). Trimming pared 6 bases from V and 2 bases from J, leaving 14 bases between. The CDR3 DNA reads as TGTGCCACCAGACGGTCCGGGGTGGCCTACAATGAGCAGTTCTTC. The encoded protein is CATRRSGVAYNEQFF.

V and J are TRBV4-2 and TRBJ2-2; D unresolved. The germline CDR1 and CDR2 sequences are LGHNA and YNFKEQ. V was pared by 1 base and J by 6 bases, with 21 bases between. The CDR3 totals 18 residues. The CDR3 region is CASSQALEPYSEPGELFF. The CDR3 DNA sequence: TGTGCCAGCAGCCAAGCGCTGGAGCCTTATTCGGAACCCGGGGAGCTGTTTTTT.

The rearrangement links TRBV15 to TRBJ2-7; the match to TRBD2 covers 7 bases. The length of the CDR3 is 15 residues. With 2 bases clipped from V and 4 bases from J, the junction kept 8 bases outside the gene matches. Germline V CDR1 and CDR2: LNHNV, YYDKDF (reference sequence). The CDR3 coding sequence is TGTGCCACCAGCAGACCCGGACTAGTTGGGTACGAGCAGTACTTC. Translation: CATSRPGLVGYEQYF.

The CDR3 protein is CASSLAPGQVNEKLFF. The CDR3 DNA sequence: TGTGCCAGCTCACTCGCTCCGGGACAGGTGAATGAAAAACTGTTTTTT. The chain carries TRBV18 and TRBJ1-4, with TRBD1 matching 8 bases. The CDR3 has 16 amino acids. Germline lookup yields CDR1 KGHSH and CDR2 LQKENI. Germline trimming cut 4 bases from V and 5 bases from J; bases unmatched to any gene: 9.

The rearrangement joins TRBV19 to TRBJ1-3; D perhaps matches TRBD1 (5 bases). The CDR3 extends over 14 amino acids. Trimming left V 6 bases short and J 6 bases short, with 15 bases between. From germline, CDR1 is LNHDA and CDR2 SQIVND (reference sequence). The CDR3 region has the DNA TGTGCCAGTAGCCCGGGAGCAGGGTTAAACACCATATATTTT. The encoded protein is CASSPGAGLNTIYF. Together with reference TRBV19 and TRBJ1-3, the CDR3 gives the full variable domain: DGGITQSPKYLFRKEGQNVTLSCEQNLNHDAMYWYRQDPGQGLRLIYYSQIVNDFQKGDIAEGYSVSREKKESFPLTVTSAQKNPTAFYLCASSPGAGLNTIYFGEGSWLTVV.

The table lists this clone with a few counts. This rearrangement joins TRBV11-2 to TRBJ2-7; 11 bases align to TRBD1. V shed 10 bases, J shed 4 bases, and the junction held 3 bases outside the gene matches. Germline CDR1 reads SGHAT; CDR2 reads FQNNGV. The CDR3 has 12 residues. CDR3 in amino acids: CATGTGGYEQYF. The CDR3, as DNA: TGTGCCACCGGGACAGGGGGGTACGAGCAGTACTTC.

V gene TRBV6-5 combines with J gene TRBJ1-5, with 7 bases aligning to TRBD1. Per germline, CDR1 MNHEY and CDR2 SVGAGI. Losses at the gene ends were 4 bases for V and 7 bases for J; bases not matched to a gene: 4. There are 13 residues in the CDR3. The DNA of the CDR3 is TGTGCCAGCAGTTCGAGGGACAGCCAGCCCCAGCATTTT. It encodes CASSSRDSQPQHF.

V usage is TRBV27 and J usage is TRBJ1-1; tentatively, D is TRBD1 (6 bases). The CDR3 covers 13 residues. Germline assignment: CDR1 MNHEY and CDR2 SMNVEV (reference sequence). Trimming shortened V by 11 bases and J by 0 bases, and 13 bases separated the two germline ends. Here the CDR3 reads CARRTAMNTEAFF. The CDR3 DNA reads TGTGCCCGAAGGACAGCGATGAACACTGAAGCTTTCTTT.

The chain employs TRBV7-9 and TRBJ1-3; D is unresolved. V lost 1 base and J lost 0, with 10 bases in between. The CDR3 covers 16 residues. CDR1 and CDR2 (germline): SEHNR, FQNEAQ (reference sequence). In DNA, the CDR3 is TGTGCCAGCAGCTTAGGTTGGAGAAGCTCTGGAAACACCATATATTTT. Translation: CASSLGWRSSGNTIYF.

The J gene is TRBJ2-7, the V gene TRBV14; TRBD2 agrees at 8 bases. Germline CDR1 SGHDN, CDR2 FVKESK. Trimming took 0 bases from V and 3 from J; bases not matched to a gene: 10. This CDR3 has 17 residues. Here the CDR3 DNA reads TGTGCCAGCAGCCAAGATCCTCCAGCGGGAGTTCTCTACGAGCAGTACTTC. This gives the protein CASSQDPPAGVLYEQYF.

This rearrangement joins TRBV5-1 to TRBJ1-1, with D tentatively TRBD1 (5 bases). This CDR3 has 14 amino acids. V lost 3 bases to trimming and J lost 1 base, with 10 bases between them. From germline, CDR1 is SGHRS and CDR2 YFSETQ. The DNA of the CDR3 is TGCGCCAGCAGCTCGAATACAGGGAACACTGAAGCTTTCTTT. This translates into CASSSNTGNTEAFF.

The chain combines TRBV5-1 with TRBJ2-1; 10 positions agree with TRBD1. Germline V gene sequence: CDR1 SGHRS, CDR2 YFSETQ. There are 15 residues in the CDR3. V dropped 5 bases and J dropped 6; count of bases not matched to a gene: 8. As DNA, the CDR3 is TGCGCCAGCAGGAGGGGGACAGGGGAGCCCAATGAGCAGTTCTTC. It is translated as CASRRGTGEPNEQFF.

This chain connects TRBV5-1 to TRBJ2-3, with TRBD2 matching 7 bases. The CDR3 extends over 14 amino acids. CDR1 and CDR2 from the germline V gene are SGHRS and YFSETQ. V was clipped by 5 bases and J by 0 bases; unmatched bases: 3. The CDR3 loop is CASRAGLSTDTQYF. CDR3 coding DNA: TGCGCCAGCAGGGCGGGACTAAGCACAGATACGCAGTATTTT.

This sequence joins TRBV4-1 and TRBJ2-5; 9 bases agree with TRBD2. With V trimmed by 8 bases and J by 5 bases, 9 bases remained unmatched. The CDR3 extends over 14 amino acids. Germline CDR1 and CDR2: MGHRA and YSYEKL. The CDR3 DNA sequence: TGCGCCAGCTCGTTAGTAGCGGGAGAGGAGACCCAGTACTTC. The encoded protein is CASSLVAGEETQYF.

This chain joins TRBV7-6 and TRBJ2-3; no definite D call. V dropped 1 base and J dropped 9 bases, with 11 bases sitting between them. Germline V gives CDR1 SGHVS, CDR2 FNYEAQ. The CDR3 sequence is 13 residues long. CDR3 in DNA: TGTGCCAGCAGCTTAGAGTTCTCTCAGACGCAGTATTTT. This encodes CASSLEFSQTQYF.

This rearrangement joins TRBV5-4 to TRBJ2-1; TRBD2 aligns across 9 bases. Germline CDR1 reads SGHNT; CDR2 reads YYREEE (reference sequence). The CDR3 covers 17 residues. V shed 0 bases and J 4 bases; nucleotides not matched to a gene: 8. Here the CDR3 reads CASSLAVRLAVYNEQFF. The CDR3, as DNA: TGTGCCAGCAGCTTGGCCGTTCGACTAGCGGTATACAATGAGCAGTTCTTC.

This clone showed up just a few times. The junction departs from the called germline gene at one end, perhaps through a read error. In DNA form, the CDR3 reads TGTGCCTGCAGACGGGGATTTAATTCACCCCTCCACTTT. Encoded protein: CACRRGFNSPLHF. The chain uses TRBV25-1 and TRBJ1-6; the D is unclear. CDR1 is MGHDK and CDR2 is SYGVNS in the germline V gene. The CDR3 contains 13 residues.

The V gene is TRBV6-4, the J gene TRBJ1-1, with D maybe TRBD1 (5 bases). Looked up from germline, CDR1 is MRHNA and CDR2 is SNTAGT. The CDR3 is 13 amino acids. Trimming left V 6 bases short and J 1 base short, with 9 bases between. The CDR3 DNA sequence: TGTGCCAGCAGCGCCGACAGGAACACTGAAGCTTTCTTT. Encoded protein: CASSADRNTEAFF.

The rearrangement uses TRBV6-1 and TRBJ2-1; possibly TRBD1 for D (6 bases). Trimming removed 4 bases at V and 4 bases at J, with 14 bases between. The CDR3 covers 15 residues. From germline, CDR1 is MNHNS and CDR2 SASEGT. The CDR3 nucleotides read TGTGCCAGCAGTGGAAGGACAGAACCGTACAATGAGCAGTTCTTC. This encodes CASSGRTEPYNEQFF.

This sequence joins TRBV5-1 and TRBJ2-4, with 8 bases that match TRBD1. Germline values: CDR1 SGHRS, CDR2 YFSETQ. V shed 4 bases, J shed 5 bases, and the junction held 8 bases outside the gene matches. The CDR3 spans 15 residues. The DNA of the CDR3 is TGCGCCAGCAGCCTCCTAGGACAGGGAGAAAACATTCAGTACTTC. This encodes CASSLLGQGENIQYF.

V is TRBV6-5 and J is TRBJ2-7; possibly TRBD1 for D (8 bases). V shed 6 bases and J shed 1 base, with 16 bases lying between them. Germline-derived CDR1 and CDR2 are MNHEY and SVGAGI. This CDR3 has 15 amino acids. This chain's CDR3 is CASSRYRGGSYEQYF. The CDR3 DNA sequence: TGTGCCAGCAGCCGTTACAGGGGGGGATCCTACGAGCAGTACTTC.

In its sample, this clone was seen a few times. The chain employs TRBV4-2 and TRBJ1-4; 7 bases are shared with TRBD1. V trimming: 3 bases; J trimming: 5 bases; junction bases outside the gene matches: 6. CDR3 length equals 15 residues. Germline V gene sequence: CDR1 LGHNA, CDR2 YNFKEQ. The CDR3 sequence is CASSQEDRLNEKLFF. The CDR3 coding sequence is TGTGCCAGCAGCCAGGAGGACAGGTTAAATGAAAAACTGTTTTTT.

The gene calls are TRBV7-6 and TRBJ2-5, with 7 bases matching TRBD1. Trimming cost V 1 base and J 4 bases; bases outside gene matches: 6. This CDR3 spans 15 amino acids. CDR1 is SGHVS and CDR2 is FNYEAQ in the germline V gene. The CDR3 DNA follows: TGTGCCAGCAGCTTAGAAGGACAGGCCCTAGAGACCCAGTACTTC. As protein: CASSLEGQALETQYF.

The chain recombines TRBV30 with TRBJ1-5; D unclear. Germline-derived CDR1 and CDR2 are GTSNPN and SVGIG (reference sequence). The germline V and J ends were trimmed by 1 base and 2 bases, with 9 bases remaining between them. This CDR3 is built from 14 residues. The CDR3 region has the DNA TGTGCCTGGAGTGGCAGAGGCGGCAATCAGCCCCAGCATTTT. Its translation is CAWSGRGGNQPQHF.

The CDR3 bases are TGTGCCAGCAGCTTAGCAGGGACTAGCGGGAGATCGAATGAGCAGTTCTTC. Protein sequence: CASSLAGTSGRSNEQFF. V and J are TRBV13 and TRBJ2-1; TRBD2 agrees at 14 bases. The CDR3 has 17 residues. The germline V gene has CDR1 PRHDT and CDR2 FYEKMQ (reference sequence). J was trimmed by 7 bases and V by 1 base; bases with no gene match: 6.

The chain combines TRBV27 with TRBJ2-1; weak D call: TRBD1 (5 bases). Germline V gene data show CDR1 as MNHEY and CDR2 as SMNVEV (reference sequence). The CDR3 runs to 13 residues. V gave up 5 bases and J gave up 9 bases, with 14 bases separating them. CDR3 in amino acids: CASSPNTDSEQFF. CDR3 nucleotide sequence: TGTGCCAGCAGTCCAAACACCGACAGTGAGCAGTTCTTC.

The chain carries TRBV7-9 and TRBJ2-5; TRBD1 matches 7 bases. The length of the CDR3 is 14 residues. Unmatched junction bases numbered 7, after V lost 5 bases and J lost 4 bases. Germline lookup yields CDR1 SEHNR and CDR2 FQNEAQ (reference sequence). In DNA, the CDR3 is TGTGCCAGCAGCCCACAGGGGTCTCGAGAGACCCAGTACTTC. This translates into CASSPQGSRETQYF.

This clone was picked up one time. The chain joins TRBV11-2 to TRBJ2-7; tentatively, D is TRBD1 (8 bases). The length of the CDR3 is 13 residues. Trimming took 5 bases from V and 7 from J, leaving 15 bases between them. The germline CDR1 and CDR2 sequences are SGHAT and FQNNGV. CDR3 region: CASSKDREGEQYF. The CDR3 DNA is TGTGCCAGCAGCAAGGACAGGGAGGGGGAGCAGTACTTC. The variable domain in full, with the rest retrieved from reference TRBV11-2 and TRBJ2-7, is EAGVAQSPRYKIIEKRQSVAFWCNPISGHATLYWYQQILGQGPKLLIQFQNNGVVDDSQLPKDRFSAERLKGVDSTLKIQPAKLEDSAVYLCASSKDREGEQYFGPGTRLTVT.

This clone was seen a single time. The chain's CDR3 is CASSKQASSGNTIYF. The CDR3 DNA sequence: TGTGCCAGCAGCAAACAGGCATCCTCTGGAAACACCATATATTTT. This chain joins TRBV2 and TRBJ1-3; possible D gene TRBD1, 5 bases. The CDR3 sequence is 15 residues long. CDR1 is SNHLY and CDR2 is FYNNEI in the germline V gene. Between the trimmed V and J ends, which lost 6 bases and 0 bases, there was a span of 12 bases.